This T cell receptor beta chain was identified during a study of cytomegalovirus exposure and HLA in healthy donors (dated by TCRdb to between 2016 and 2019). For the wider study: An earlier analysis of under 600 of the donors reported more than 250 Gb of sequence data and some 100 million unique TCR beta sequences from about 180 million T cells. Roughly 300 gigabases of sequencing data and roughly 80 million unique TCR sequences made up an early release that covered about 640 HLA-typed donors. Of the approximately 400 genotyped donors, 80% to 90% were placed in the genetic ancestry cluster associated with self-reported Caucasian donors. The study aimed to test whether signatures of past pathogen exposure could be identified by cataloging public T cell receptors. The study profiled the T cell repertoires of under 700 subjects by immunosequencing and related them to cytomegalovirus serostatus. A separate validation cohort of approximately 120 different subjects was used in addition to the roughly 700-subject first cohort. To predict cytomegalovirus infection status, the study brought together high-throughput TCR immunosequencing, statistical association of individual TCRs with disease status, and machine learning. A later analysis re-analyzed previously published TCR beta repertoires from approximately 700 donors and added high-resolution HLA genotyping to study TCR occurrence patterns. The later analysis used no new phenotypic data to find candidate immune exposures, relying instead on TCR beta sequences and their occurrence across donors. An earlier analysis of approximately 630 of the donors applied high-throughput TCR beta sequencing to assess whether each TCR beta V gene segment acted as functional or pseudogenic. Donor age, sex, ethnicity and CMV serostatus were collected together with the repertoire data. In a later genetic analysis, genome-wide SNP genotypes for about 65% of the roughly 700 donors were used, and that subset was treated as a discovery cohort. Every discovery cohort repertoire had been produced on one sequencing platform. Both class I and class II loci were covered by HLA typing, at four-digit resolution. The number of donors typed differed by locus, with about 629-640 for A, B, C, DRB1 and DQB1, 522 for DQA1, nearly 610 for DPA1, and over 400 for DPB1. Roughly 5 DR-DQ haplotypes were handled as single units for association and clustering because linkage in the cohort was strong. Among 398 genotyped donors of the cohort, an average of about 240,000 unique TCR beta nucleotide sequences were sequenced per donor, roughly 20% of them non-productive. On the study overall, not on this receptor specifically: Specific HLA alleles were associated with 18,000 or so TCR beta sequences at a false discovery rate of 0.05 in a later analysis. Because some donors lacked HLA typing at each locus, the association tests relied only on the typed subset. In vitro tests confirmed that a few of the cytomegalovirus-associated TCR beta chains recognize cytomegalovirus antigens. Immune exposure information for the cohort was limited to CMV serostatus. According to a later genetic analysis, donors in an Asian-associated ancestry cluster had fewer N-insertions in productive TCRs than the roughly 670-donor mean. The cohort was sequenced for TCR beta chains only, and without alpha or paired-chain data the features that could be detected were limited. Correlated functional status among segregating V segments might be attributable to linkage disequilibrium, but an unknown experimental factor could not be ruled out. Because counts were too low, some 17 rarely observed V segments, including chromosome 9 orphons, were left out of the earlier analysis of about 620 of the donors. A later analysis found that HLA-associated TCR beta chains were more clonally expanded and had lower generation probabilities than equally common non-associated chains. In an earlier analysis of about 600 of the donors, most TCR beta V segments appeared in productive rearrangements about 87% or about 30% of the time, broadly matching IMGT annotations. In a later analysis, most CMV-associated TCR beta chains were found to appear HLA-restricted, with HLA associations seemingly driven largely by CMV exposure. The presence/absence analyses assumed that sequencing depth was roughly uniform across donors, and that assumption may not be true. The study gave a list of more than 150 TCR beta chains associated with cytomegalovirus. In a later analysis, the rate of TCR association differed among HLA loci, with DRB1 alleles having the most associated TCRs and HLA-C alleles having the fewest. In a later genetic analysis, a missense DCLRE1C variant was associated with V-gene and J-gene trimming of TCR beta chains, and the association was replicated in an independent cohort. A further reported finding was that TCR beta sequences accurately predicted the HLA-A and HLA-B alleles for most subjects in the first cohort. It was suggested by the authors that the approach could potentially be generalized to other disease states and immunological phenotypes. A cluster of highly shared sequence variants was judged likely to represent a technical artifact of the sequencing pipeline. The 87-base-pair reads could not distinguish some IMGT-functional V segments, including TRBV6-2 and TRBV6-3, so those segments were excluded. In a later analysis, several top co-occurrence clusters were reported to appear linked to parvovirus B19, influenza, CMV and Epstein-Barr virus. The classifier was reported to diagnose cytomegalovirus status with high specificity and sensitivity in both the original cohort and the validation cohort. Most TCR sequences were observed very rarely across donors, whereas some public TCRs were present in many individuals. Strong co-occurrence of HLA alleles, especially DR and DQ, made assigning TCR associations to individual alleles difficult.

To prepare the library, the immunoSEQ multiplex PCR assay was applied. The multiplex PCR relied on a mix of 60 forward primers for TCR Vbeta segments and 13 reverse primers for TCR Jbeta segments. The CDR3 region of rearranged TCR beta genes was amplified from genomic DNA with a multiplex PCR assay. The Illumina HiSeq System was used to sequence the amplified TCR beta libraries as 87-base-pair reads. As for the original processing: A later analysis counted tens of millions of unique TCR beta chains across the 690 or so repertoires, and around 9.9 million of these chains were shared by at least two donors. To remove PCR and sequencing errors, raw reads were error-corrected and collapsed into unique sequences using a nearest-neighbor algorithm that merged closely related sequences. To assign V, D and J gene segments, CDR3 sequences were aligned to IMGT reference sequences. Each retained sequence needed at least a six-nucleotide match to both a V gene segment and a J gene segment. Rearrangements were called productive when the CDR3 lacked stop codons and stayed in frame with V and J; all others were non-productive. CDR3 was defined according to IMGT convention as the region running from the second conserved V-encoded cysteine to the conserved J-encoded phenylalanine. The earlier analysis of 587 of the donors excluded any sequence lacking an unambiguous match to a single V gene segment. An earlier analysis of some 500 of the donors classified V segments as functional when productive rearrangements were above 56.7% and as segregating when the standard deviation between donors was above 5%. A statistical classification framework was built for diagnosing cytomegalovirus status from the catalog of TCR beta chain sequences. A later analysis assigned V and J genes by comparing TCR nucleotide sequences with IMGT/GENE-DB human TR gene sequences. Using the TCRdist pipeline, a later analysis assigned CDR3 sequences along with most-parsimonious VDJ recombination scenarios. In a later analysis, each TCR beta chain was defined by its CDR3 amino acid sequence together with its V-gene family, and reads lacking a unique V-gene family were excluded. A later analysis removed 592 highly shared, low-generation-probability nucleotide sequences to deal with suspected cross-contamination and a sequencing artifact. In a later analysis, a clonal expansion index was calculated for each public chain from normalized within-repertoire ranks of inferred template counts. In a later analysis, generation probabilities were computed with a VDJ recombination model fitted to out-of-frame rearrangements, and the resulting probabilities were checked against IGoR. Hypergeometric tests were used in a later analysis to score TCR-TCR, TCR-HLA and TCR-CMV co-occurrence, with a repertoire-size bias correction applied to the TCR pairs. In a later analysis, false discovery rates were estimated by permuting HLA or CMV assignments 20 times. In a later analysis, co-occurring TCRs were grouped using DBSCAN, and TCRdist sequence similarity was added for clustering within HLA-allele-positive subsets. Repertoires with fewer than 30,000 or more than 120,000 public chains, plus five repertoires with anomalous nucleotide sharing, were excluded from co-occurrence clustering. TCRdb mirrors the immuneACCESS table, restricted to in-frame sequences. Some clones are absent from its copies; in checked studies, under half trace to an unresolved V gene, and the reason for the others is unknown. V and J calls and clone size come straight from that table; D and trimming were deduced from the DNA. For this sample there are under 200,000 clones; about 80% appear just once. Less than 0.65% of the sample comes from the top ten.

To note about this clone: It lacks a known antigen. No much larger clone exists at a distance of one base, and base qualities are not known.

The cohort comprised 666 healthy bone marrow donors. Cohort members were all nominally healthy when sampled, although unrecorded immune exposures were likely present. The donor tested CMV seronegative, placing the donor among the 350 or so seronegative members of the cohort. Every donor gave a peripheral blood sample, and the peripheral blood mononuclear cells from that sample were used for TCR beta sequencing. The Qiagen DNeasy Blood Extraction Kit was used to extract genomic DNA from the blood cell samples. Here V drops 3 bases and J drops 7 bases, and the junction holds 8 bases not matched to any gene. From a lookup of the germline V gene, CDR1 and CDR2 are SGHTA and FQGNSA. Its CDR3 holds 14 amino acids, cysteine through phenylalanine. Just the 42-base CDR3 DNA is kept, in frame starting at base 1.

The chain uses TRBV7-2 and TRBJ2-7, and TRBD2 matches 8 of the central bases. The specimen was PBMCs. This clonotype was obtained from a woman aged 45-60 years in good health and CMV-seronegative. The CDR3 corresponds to CASSFPAGGEEQYF. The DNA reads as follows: TGTGCCAGCAGCTTTCCGGCGGGGGGAGAGGAGCAGTACTTC.